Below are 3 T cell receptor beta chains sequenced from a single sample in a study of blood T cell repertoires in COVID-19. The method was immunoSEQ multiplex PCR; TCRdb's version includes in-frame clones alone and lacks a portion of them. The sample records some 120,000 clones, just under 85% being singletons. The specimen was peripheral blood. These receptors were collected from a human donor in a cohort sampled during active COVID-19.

Written as DNA, the CDR3 is TGCAGTGCGGACAGCCAAGAGACCCAGTACTTC. Amino acids: CSADSQETQYF. The gene calls are TRBV20-1 and TRBJ2-5, with D possibly TRBD1 on 6 matching bases. Germline V gene data show CDR1 as DFQATT and CDR2 as SNEGSKA (reference sequence). V was cut by 6 bases and J by 1 base, with 6 bases left in between. The CDR3 contains 11 residues.

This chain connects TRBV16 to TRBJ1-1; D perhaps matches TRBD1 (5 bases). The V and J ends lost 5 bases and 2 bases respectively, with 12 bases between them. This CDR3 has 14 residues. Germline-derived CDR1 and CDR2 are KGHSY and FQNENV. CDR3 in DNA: TGTGCCAGCAGCTTTACAGGAGTCAACACTGAAGCTTTCTTT. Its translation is CASSFTGVNTEAFF.

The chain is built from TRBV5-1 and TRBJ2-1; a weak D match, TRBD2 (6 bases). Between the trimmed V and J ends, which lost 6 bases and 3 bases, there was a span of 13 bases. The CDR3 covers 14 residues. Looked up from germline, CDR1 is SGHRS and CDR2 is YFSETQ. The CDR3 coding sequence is TGCGCCAGCACCTTCGGGGGACTCTACAATGAGCAGTTCTTC. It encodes CASTFGGLYNEQFF.